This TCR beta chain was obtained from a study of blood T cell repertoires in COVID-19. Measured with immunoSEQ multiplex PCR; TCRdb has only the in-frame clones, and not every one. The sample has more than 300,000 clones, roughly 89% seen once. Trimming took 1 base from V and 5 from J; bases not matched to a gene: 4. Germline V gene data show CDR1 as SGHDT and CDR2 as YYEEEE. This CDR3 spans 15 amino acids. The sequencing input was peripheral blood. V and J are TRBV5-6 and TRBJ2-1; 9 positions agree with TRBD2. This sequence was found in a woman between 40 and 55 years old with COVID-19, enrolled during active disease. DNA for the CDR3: TGTGCCAGCAGCTTGTGGCGGGGGGGAGACAATGAGCAGTTCTTC. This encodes CASSLWRGGDNEQFF.